This is a list of T cell receptor beta chains from one sample in a study of Graves' ophthalmopathy and Graves' hyperthyroidism. TCRdb processed the multiplex PCR reads anew with MiXCR; each CDR3 protein has one entry. The sample contains almost 750,000 distinct CDR3 sequences, 40% of which appear only once. The sequenced sample consisted of peripheral blood. The receptors shown here come from an adult man with Graves' ophthalmopathy. CDR3s include the opening cysteine and the closing phenylalanine or tryptophan. A D gene is named only where the DNA matches it firmly. A row's size may be missing; if present it is once, few, many or a size class.

clone size: -; CDR3 length: 13; J gene: TRBJ1-2; V gene: TRBV20-1; D gene: TRBD1; CDR3 protein: CSAGEAGGFGYTF; CDR3 DNA: TGCAGTGCTGGAGAGGCAGGGGGTTTCGGCTACACCTTC
clone size: -; CDR3 length: 15; J gene: TRBJ1-2; V gene: TRBV2; D gene: -; CDR3 protein: CASSPGTDSNYGYTF; CDR3 DNA: TGTGCCAGCTCACCTGGGACGGACTCTAACTATGGCTACACCTTC
clone size: many; CDR3 length: 14; J gene: TRBJ1-2; V gene: TRBV2; D gene: -; CDR3 protein: CASSYSIGQPGYTF; CDR3 DNA: TGTGCCAGCAGTTACAGCATAGGTCAACCAGGCTACACCTTC
clone size: -; CDR3 length: 14; J gene: TRBJ2-5; V gene: TRBV9; D gene: TRBD1; CDR3 protein: CASSVGTGDQPQYF; CDR3 DNA: TGTGCCAGCAGCGTTGGGACAGGGGACCAGCCCCAGTACTTC
clone size: -; CDR3 length: 13; J gene: TRBJ1-3; V gene: TRBV19; D gene: -; CDR3 protein: CASNTVSGNTIYF; CDR3 DNA: TGTGCCAGTAATACGGTCTCTGGAAACACCATATATTTT
clone size: many; CDR3 length: 14; J gene: TRBJ2-7; V gene: TRBV29-1; D gene: TRBD1; CDR3 protein: CSVTGTGATYEQYF; CDR3 DNA: TGCAGCGTGACCGGGACAGGAGCGACCTACGAGCAGTACTTC
clone size: -; CDR3 length: 13; J gene: TRBJ1-4; V gene: TRBV7-3; D gene: -; CDR3 protein: CASSSSSMEKLFF; CDR3 DNA: TGTGCCAGCAGCTCGTCCAGTATGGAAAAACTGTTTTTT
clone size: -; CDR3 length: 14; J gene: TRBJ1-1; V gene: TRBV7-9; D gene: -; CDR3 protein: CASSMIARDTEAFF; CDR3 DNA: TGTGCCAGCAGCATGATCGCGAGGGACACTGAAGCTTTCTTT
clone size: many; CDR3 length: 15; J gene: TRBJ2-7; V gene: TRBV2; D gene: -; CDR3 protein: CASSRIGDGLYEQYF; CDR3 DNA: TGTGCCAGCAGTCGGATCGGGGACGGCCTTTACGAGCAGTACTTC
clone size: -; CDR3 length: 16; J gene: TRBJ2-7; V gene: TRBV28; D gene: TRBD1; CDR3 protein: CAAQPSTGGRTYEQYF; CDR3 DNA: TGTGCCGCCCAACCATCGACAGGGGGGCGGACCTACGAGCAGTACTTC
clone size: -; CDR3 length: 15; J gene: TRBJ2-7; V gene: TRBV6-5; D gene: TRBD2; CDR3 protein: CASTLWTSGSHEQYF; CDR3 DNA: TGTGCCAGCACCCTGTGGACTAGCGGGAGCCACGAGCAGTACTTC
clone size: few; CDR3 length: 19; J gene: TRBJ2-7; V gene: TRBV7-9; D gene: TRBD2; CDR3 protein: CASSGGGTPPTGRAYEQYF; CDR3 DNA: TGTGCCAGCAGCGGCGGGGGGACTCCCCCCACGGGGCGGGCCTACGAGCAGTACTTC
clone size: many; CDR3 length: 15; J gene: TRBJ1-2; V gene: TRBV15; D gene: TRBD1; CDR3 protein: CATSSRPRTGDGYTF; CDR3 DNA: TGTGCCACCAGCAGCCGACCCCGGACAGGGGACGGCTACACCTTC
clone size: many; CDR3 length: 10; J gene: TRBJ2-2; V gene: TRBV29-1; D gene: -; CDR3 protein: CSVEAGELFF; CDR3 DNA: TGCAGCGTTGAGGCCGGGGAGCTGTTTTTT
clone size: -; CDR3 length: 14; J gene: TRBJ2-7; V gene: TRBV24-1; D gene: -; CDR3 protein: CATSDFRTGYEQYF; CDR3 DNA: TGTGCCACCAGTGATTTCCGGACTGGCTACGAGCAGTACTTC
clone size: many; CDR3 length: 15; J gene: TRBJ2-5; V gene: TRBV20-1; D gene: -; CDR3 protein: CSARAGGDSEETQYF; CDR3 DNA: TGCAGTGCTAGAGCCGGGGGGGACAGCGAAGAGACCCAGTACTTC